This TCR beta chain was obtained from a study of sequential checkpoint blockade in melanoma (dated by TCRdb to the late 2010s). Describing the broader study: In a 1:1 randomization, patients received either first-line nivolumab then ipilimumab (arm A) or ipilimumab then nivolumab (arm B). Approximately 80% of the matched pre- and post-treatment tumor biopsy pairs came from the same lesion. For 20 to 25 patients, matched tumor biopsies were obtained before treatment and at week 13, following single-agent nivolumab (arm A) or ipilimumab (arm B). Maintenance nivolumab was given following each of the two trial sequences. TCRbeta immunosequencing was performed on DNA from roughly 90 pretreatment melanoma tumor samples.

The treatment or condition tag for this specimen amounts to: randomized to nivolumab then ipilimumab (arm A) or the reverse (arm B). Prior DNA-damaging chemotherapy had not been received by any trial patient. Samples were obtained from patients with melanoma enrolled in CheckMate 064, a randomized, open-label phase II trial of sequential checkpoint blockade. Genomic DNA from formalin-fixed paraffin-embedded (FFPE) tissue samples was used for tumor TCR sequencing. The immunoSEQ Assay was used to immunosequence TCRbeta CDR3 regions from genomic DNA. Genomic DNA was amplified by bias-controlled multiplex PCR before high-throughput sequencing. Per the original workflow: To quantify the absolute abundance of each unique TCRbeta CDR3 region, the sequences were collapsed and filtered. Clonality, defined as 1 minus Pielou's evenness, was calculated using productive rearrangements only. Tumor T-cell fraction was computed by normalizing TCRbeta template counts to usable DNA, estimated from several housekeeping genes. A previously published method was used to identify clones with significantly greater frequencies in on-treatment samples than in baseline samples. The table was pulled from immuneACCESS by TCRdb, which kept in-frame rearrangements only. Such tables lose some clones; where checked, under half of the loss comes from unresolved V genes, and the rest has no known cause. V and J calls plus clone size are reproduced from that table; the DNA served to infer D and trimming. The sample table shows 1,400 or so clones, and 23% are seen once. Of the sample, just over 8.5% falls within the top ten clones.

This clone is described as large (0.1 to 1%). Its antigen specificity is not known. Base qualities are not recorded, but no much larger clone differs from it by a single base. Overall study outcomes, separate from this receptor: Larger, independent patient cohorts are needed to validate the response-prediction model that combines TCR metrics and mutation burden. Within-arm analyses of tumor T-cell fraction were constrained by small sample sizes and reduced statistical power. In the nivolumab-first arm (arm A), an association was found between pretreatment tumor TIL clonality and response (P = .04). Tumor T-cell fraction and clonality were correlated with PD-L1 staining and CD8+ T-cell counts, but not with mutational load. Clinical benefit was about 30 times more likely to be achieved by patients whose tumor T-cell fraction and clonality increased by week 13.

Spanning cysteine to phenylalanine, the CDR3 consists of 12 amino acids. CDR3 DNA only is kept here, 36 bases in frame from base 1. Looking up the germline V gene yields CDR1 MNHGY and CDR2 SAAAGT. A distance of 8 bases separates the germline ends of V and J, which lose 8 bases and 0 bases respectively. This receptor was obtained from a human donor with melanoma. The receptor chain draws on TRBV6-8 and TRBJ2-7; the D gene could be either TRBD1 or TRBD2, each agreeing at 5 bases. This specimen consisted of tumor tissue (inferred from file names), obtained from a patient given nivolumab and ipilimumab in sequence. CDR3 loop: CASRDDSYEQYF. The DNA sequence reads TGTGCCAGCCGGGACGACTCCTACGAGCAGTACTTC.